This T cell receptor (beta chain) came from a study of metastatic and nonmetastatic thyroid tumors. Study information: Comparison of repertoires was carried out across blood and tumor or nodule tissue from malignant and benign thyroid patients.

Original methodology: Clinicopathological groups of papillary thyroid cancer showed CDR3 differences that were used to build a distant-metastasis classifier. From the PCR reads, TCRdb re-called clones with MiXCR. Here the V and J calls rest on TCRdb's processing, not on the authors' analysis. The repertoire has fewer than 45,000 clones, roughly 12% of them found once; the top ten carry around 9.5%. Thyroid surgery took place with no prior treatment in any patient. Study-level results: In blood and tumor, TCR beta diversity was reportedly significantly higher in malignant thyroid tumors than in benign nodules.

The CDR3 is 17 amino acids. The V gene's germline CDR1 is MDHEN and CDR2 SYDVKM. There are many counts of this clone. Its cognate antigen is unknown. A much larger clone differs from this one at a single base, so this may be a read error. The TCR was taken from a female donor with papillary thyroid cancer or a benign thyroid nodule (not recorded which). Some clones in this sample may be carry-over from other donors' samples. The sample comprised blood. The genes are TRBV28 and TRBJ2-2; the match to TRBD2 covers 8 bases. The CDR3 loop reads CASSLNREGLGRRELLF. As DNA, the CDR3 is TGTGCCAGCAGTTTAAATCGGGAGGGCCTTGGGAGGCGGGAGCTGCTTTTT.